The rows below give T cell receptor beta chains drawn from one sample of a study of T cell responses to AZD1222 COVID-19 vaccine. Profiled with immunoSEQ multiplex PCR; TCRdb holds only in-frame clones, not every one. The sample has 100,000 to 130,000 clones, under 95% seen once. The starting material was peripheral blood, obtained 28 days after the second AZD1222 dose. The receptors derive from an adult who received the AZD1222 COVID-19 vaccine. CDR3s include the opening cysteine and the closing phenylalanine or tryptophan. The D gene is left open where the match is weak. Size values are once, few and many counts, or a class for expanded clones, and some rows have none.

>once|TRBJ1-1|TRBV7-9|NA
CASSLLQGVSTEAFF
TGTGCCAGCAGCCTTCTACAGGGAGTGAGCACTGAAGCTTTCTTT
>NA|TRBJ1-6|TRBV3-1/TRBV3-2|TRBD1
CASSRRTGGYNSPLHF
TGTGCCAGCAGCAGGAGGACAGGGGGCTATAATTCACCCCTCCACTTT
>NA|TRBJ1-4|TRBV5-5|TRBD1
CASSPGQGESKLFF
TGTGCCAGCAGCCCGGGACAGGGGGAGTCAAAACTGTTTTTT
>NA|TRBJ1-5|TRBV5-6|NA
CASSLSYRLNQPQHF
TGTGCCAGCAGCTTGTCATACAGACTCAATCAGCCCCAGCATTTT
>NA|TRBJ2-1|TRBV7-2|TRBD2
CASSPVGLVFAYNEQFF
TGTGCCAGCAGCCCGGTGGGACTAGTCTTCGCCTACAATGAGCAGTTCTTC
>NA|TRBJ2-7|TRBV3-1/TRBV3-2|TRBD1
CASSHRTGAHEQYF
TGTGCCAGCAGCCACCGGACAGGGGCCCACGAGCAGTACTTC
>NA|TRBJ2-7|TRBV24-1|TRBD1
CATSDSFQGDEQYF
TGTGCCACCAGTGATTCCTTTCAGGGGGATGAGCAGTACTTC
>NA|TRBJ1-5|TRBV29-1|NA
CSVGYGQAPQHF
TGCAGCGTTGGGTATGGCCAAGCGCCCCAGCATTTT
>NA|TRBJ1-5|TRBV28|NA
CASSAWDTNQPQHF
TGTGCCAGCAGTGCTTGGGACACCAATCAGCCCCAGCATTTT
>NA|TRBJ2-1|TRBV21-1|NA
CASSKKGTGHHAWFF
TGTGCCAGCAGCAAAAAGGGGACAGGGCACCATGCGTGGTTCTTC
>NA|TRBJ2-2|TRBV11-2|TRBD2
CASSPNLRTGGPIGELFF
TGTGCCAGCAGCCCAAACCTCCGGACGGGAGGGCCGATAGGGGAGCTGTTTTTT
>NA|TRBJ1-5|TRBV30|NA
CAWSVPGFNQPQHF
TGTGCCTGGAGTGTACCCGGCTTCAATCAGCCCCAGCATTTT
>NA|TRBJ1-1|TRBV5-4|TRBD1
CASSFDRTGTAFF
TGTGCCAGCAGCTTTGACCGGACAGGGACAGCTTTCTTT
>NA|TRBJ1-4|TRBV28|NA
CASRRYRRANEKLFF
TGTGCCAGCAGACGATACAGGAGGGCTAATGAAAAACTGTTTTTT
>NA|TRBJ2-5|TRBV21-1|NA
CASSKEISLAGGETQYF
TGTGCCAGCAGCAAAGAGATATCACTAGCGGGAGGGGAGACCCAGTACTTC
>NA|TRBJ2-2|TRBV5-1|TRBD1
CASSGTGTGFGELFF
TGCGCCAGCAGCGGAACCGGGACAGGATTCGGGGAGCTGTTTTTT
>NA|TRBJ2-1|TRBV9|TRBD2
CASSVGSGTLAGGEQFF
TGTGCCAGCAGCGTAGGGTCGGGTACACTAGCGGGAGGTGAGCAGTTCTTC
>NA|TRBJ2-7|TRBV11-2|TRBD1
CASSLVYGDRGSYEQYF
TGTGCCAGCAGCTTAGTATATGGGGACAGGGGATCCTACGAGCAGTACTTC
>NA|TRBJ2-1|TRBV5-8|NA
CASSFLSFNEQFF
TGTGCCAGCAGCTTCCTGAGTTTCAATGAGCAGTTCTTC
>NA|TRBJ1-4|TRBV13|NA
CASSLTMGPEGEKLFF
TGTGCCAGCAGCTTAACTATGGGGCCGGAGGGGGAAAAACTGTTTTTT
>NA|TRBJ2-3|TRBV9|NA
CASSTDSLASTDTQYF
TGTGCCAGCAGCACTGACTCTTTAGCCAGCACAGATACGCAGTATTTT
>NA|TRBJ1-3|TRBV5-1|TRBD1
CASAQGSGNTIYF
TGCGCCAGCGCACAGGGGTCTGGAAACACCATATATTTT
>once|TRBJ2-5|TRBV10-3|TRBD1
CAISEPGRGRETQYF
TGTGCCATCAGTGAGCCCGGCAGGGGGCGTGAGACCCAGTACTTC
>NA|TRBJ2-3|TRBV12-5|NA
CASSTGSSTDTQYF
TGTGCTAGCTCTACAGGGTCTAGCACAGATACGCAGTATTTT
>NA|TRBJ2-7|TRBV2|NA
CASSGYEQYF
TGTGCCAGCAGTGGCTACGAGCAGTACTTC
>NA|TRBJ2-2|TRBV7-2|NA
CASRLDFLNTGELFF
TGTGCCAGCAGACTGGACTTCCTGAACACCGGGGAGCTGTTTTTT
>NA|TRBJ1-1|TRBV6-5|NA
CASSREGRQTEAFF
TGTGCCAGCAGCAGGGAGGGTAGGCAAACTGAAGCTTTCTTT
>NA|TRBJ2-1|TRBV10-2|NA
CASGFNEQFF
TGCGCCAGCGGATTCAATGAGCAGTTCTTC
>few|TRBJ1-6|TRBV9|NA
CASSPLGQSNSPLHF
TGTGCCAGCAGCCCTCTAGGGCAATCTAATTCACCCCTCCACTTT